This TCR beta chain was identified in a study of long-term antiretroviral therapy in people with HIV. Until DNA extraction, the samples held between about 0.9-10 million cryopreserved PBMC. As to this clone: Its antigen is not identified.

CDR1 and CDR2 from the germline V gene are MNHEY and SVGAGI. Trimming left V 2 bases short and J 6 bases short, with 7 bases between. The CDR3 extends over 13 amino acids. Researchers report immunoSEQ v3.0 was run at survey level. Only in-frame clones appear in the TCRdb table, and some are missing; sequencing was by immunoSEQ multiplex PCR. Of about 27,000 clones listed, roughly 80% are singletons. Whole-study results and caveats: Narrower CDR3 length ranges marked HIV repertoires relative to controls.

Sequencing used unsorted PBMCs, obtained 3 years after starting antiretroviral therapy. The clonotype comes from a man aged 40-55 years with HIV. The V gene is TRBV6-5, the J gene TRBJ2-2; maybe TRBD1 (5 bases). CDR3 region: CASSYGAPGELFF. DNA of the CDR3: TGTGCCAGCAGTTACGGGGCGCCCGGGGAGCTGTTTTTT.